These 10 T cell receptor beta chains originate from one sample sequenced in a study of T cell changes during pregnancy in multiple sclerosis. This table comes from immunoSEQ multiplex PCR, and its TCRdb copy is limited to in-frame clones, with some not included. Among 65,000 to 90,000 clones listed, 85% to 95% were seen once. This material consisted of peripheral blood, taken in the third trimester of pregnancy. The receptors were sampled from a female donor in good health, enrolled as a control in a pregnancy study.

This chain uses TRBV6-1 with TRBJ1-5; D ambiguous. Trimming stripped 1 base from V and 4 bases from J, with 8 bases between. This CDR3 region has 14 residues. The germline gives CDR1 MNHNS, CDR2 SASEGT. This CDR3 reads CASSEGFENQPQHF. CDR3 DNA sequence: TGTGCCAGCAGTGAAGGATTTGAGAATCAGCCCCAGCATTTT.

The chain employs TRBV6-6 and TRBJ1-6, with 8 bases fitting TRBD1. This CDR3 comprises 14 residues. Germline values: CDR1 MNHNY, CDR2 SVGAGI (reference sequence). With 2 bases clipped from V and 11 bases from J, the junction kept 5 bases outside the gene matches. CDR3 amino acids: CASSYPDRDPPLHF. In DNA form, the CDR3 reads TGTGCCAGCAGTTACCCGGACAGGGATCCACCCCTCCACTTT.

In DNA form, the CDR3 reads TGTGCCAGTAGTATAGATCAGGGGGGCGGCACTGAAGCTTTCTTT. It translates to CASSIDQGGGTEAFF. This chain connects TRBV19 to TRBJ1-1, with TRBD1 matching over 7 bases. This CDR3 has 15 amino acids. Germline-derived CDR1 and CDR2 are LNHDA and SQIVND (reference sequence). V shed 0 bases and J 4 bases; nucleotides not matched to a gene: 5.

The CDR3 coding sequence is TGTGCCAGCAGTTTAGACATTGCCTACAATGAGCAGTTCTTC. Its translation is CASSLDIAYNEQFF. This rearrangement joins TRBV27 to TRBJ2-1, with D unresolved. The V end was cut by 2 bases, the J end by 2 bases, with 7 bases between. CDR3 size: 14 residues. In germline, CDR1 is MNHEY, CDR2 SMNVEV (reference sequence).

The rearrangement joins TRBV5-1 to TRBJ1-1; TRBD1 is a possible D gene (5 bases). V was clipped by 2 bases and J by 0 bases, with 8 bases between them. The CDR3 sequence is 14 residues long. CDR1 and CDR2 (germline): SGHRS, YFSETQ. The CDR3 reads CASSFGRVNTEAFF. In DNA form, the CDR3 reads TGCGCCAGCAGCTTCGGCAGGGTGAACACTGAAGCTTTCTTT. The full variable domain, in which reference TRBV5-1 and TRBJ1-1 provide the parts outside the CDR3, is KAGVTQTPRYLIKTRGQQVTLSCSPISGHRSVSWYQQTPGQGLQFLFEYFSETQRNKGNFPGRFSGRQFSNSRSEMNVSTLELGDSALYLCASSFGRVNTEAFFGQGTRLTVV.

This chain connects TRBV5-4 to TRBJ1-4; tentative D call: TRBD1 (6 bases). CDR3 length: 15 residues. Trimming stripped 0 bases from V and 8 bases from J, with 14 bases between. CDR1 is SGHNT and CDR2 is YYREEE in the germline V gene (reference sequence). CDR3 loop: CASSLGGRGGEKLFF. CDR3 in DNA: TGTGCCAGCAGCTTGGGTGGCAGGGGCGGCGAAAAACTGTTTTTT.

This clone was found once. The chain links TRBV5-4 to TRBJ2-2; TRBD1 matches at 12 bases. J lost 13 bases, V lost 3 bases, and 13 bases had no gene match. The germline gives CDR1 SGHNT, CDR2 YYREEE (reference sequence). The CDR3 extends over 16 amino acids. CDR3 protein: CASSSGTGGPVDLLFF. The CDR3 region has the DNA TGTGCCAGCAGCTCCGGGACAGGGGGCCCCGTAGATTTGCTGTTTTTT.

The chain couples TRBV9 to TRBJ2-3; D remains ambiguous. CDR1 is SGDLS, CDR2 YYNGEE, per germline. The germline V and J ends were trimmed by 0 bases and 0 bases, with 5 bases remaining between them. The length of the CDR3 is 14 residues. The CDR3 nucleotides read TGTGCCAGCAGCGTAGTGGCTAGCACAGATACGCAGTATTTT. Translation gives CASSVVASTDTQYF.

Turning to this clone: Other nucleotide sequences in the sample specify the same CDR3. The V call is TRBV27, the J call TRBJ2-3, with D possibly TRBD1 on 6 matching bases. The V gene's germline CDR1 is MNHEY and CDR2 SMNVEV (reference sequence). V was clipped by 4 bases and J by 0 bases, with 8 bases between them. The CDR3 has 14 amino acids. The CDR3 DNA reads TGTGCCAGCAGTTCAGGGGCTAGCACAGATACGCAGTATTTT. Residues: CASSSGASTDTQYF.

The chain couples TRBV18 to TRBJ2-7; 8 bases match TRBD1. In germline, CDR1 is KGHSH, CDR2 LQKENI. The length of the CDR3 is 16 residues. V was clipped by 0 bases and J by 2 bases; unmatched bases: 6. This CDR3 is CASSPPGTGQTYEQYF. The DNA for the CDR3 is TGTGCCAGCTCACCACCTGGGACAGGACAAACCTACGAGCAGTACTTC.